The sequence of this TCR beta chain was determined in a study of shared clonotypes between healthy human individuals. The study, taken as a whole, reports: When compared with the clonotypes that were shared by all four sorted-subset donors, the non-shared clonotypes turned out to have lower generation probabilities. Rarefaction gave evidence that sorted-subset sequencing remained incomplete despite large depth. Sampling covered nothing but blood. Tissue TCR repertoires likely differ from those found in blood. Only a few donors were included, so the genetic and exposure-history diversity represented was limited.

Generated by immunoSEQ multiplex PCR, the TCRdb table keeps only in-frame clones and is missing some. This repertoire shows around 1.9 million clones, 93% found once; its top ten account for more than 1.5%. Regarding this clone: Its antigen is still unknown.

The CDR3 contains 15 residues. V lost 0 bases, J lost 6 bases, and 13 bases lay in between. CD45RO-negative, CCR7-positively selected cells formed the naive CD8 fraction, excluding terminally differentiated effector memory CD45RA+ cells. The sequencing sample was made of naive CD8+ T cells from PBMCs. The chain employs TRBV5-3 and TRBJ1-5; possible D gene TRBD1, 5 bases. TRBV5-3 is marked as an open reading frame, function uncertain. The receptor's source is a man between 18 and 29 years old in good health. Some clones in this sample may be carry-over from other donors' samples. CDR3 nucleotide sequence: TGTGCCAGAAGCTTGGTTGCCCAGGGAGGTCAGCCCCAGCATTTT. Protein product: CARSLVAQGGQPQHF.